The clone carrying this TCR beta chain was picked up one time. Naive CD8 populations comprised CD45RO-negative cells positively selected for CCR7, excluding terminally differentiated effector memory CD45RA+ cells. The sample is drawn from a study of shared clonotypes between healthy human individuals. Produced via immunoSEQ multiplex PCR; TCRdb's table is partial and in-frame only. The data hold around 2,000,000 clones, with under 95% observed a single time. V was cut by 5 bases and J by 7 bases, with 20 bases left in between. Germline values: CDR1 SGHAT, CDR2 FQNNGV. The CDR3 consists of 15 residues.

The chain is built from TRBV11-2 and TRBJ1-1; tentatively, D is TRBD1 (6 bases). Sequencing input: naive CD8+ T cells from PBMCs. This TCR was recovered from a man aged 18 to 30 in good health. Some clones in this sample may be carry-over from other donors' samples. CDR3 residues: CASSQRRGKLDEAFF. CDR3 DNA sequence: TGTGCCAGCAGCCAAAGGAGGGGGAAGTTGGATGAAGCTTTCTTT.